This T cell receptor (beta chain) was documented in a study of blood T cell repertoires in COVID-19. The overall study: Sources were T cells, B-cell-depleted T cells, or PBMCs; the material itself was cDNA or gDNA.

Enrollees, roughly 18 to 89 years old, lived in 25 or so US areas. Among Cohort 3 donors, those recovered had two negative PCRs, clearance, or symptom resolution. Methods used by the authors: For nucleated cells, counts were estimated from reference gene primer amplification. This table comes from immunoSEQ multiplex PCR, and its TCRdb copy is limited to in-frame clones, with some not included. V, J and clone size are taken as reported in that table, and D and trimming were inferred from the DNA itself. The sample has 210,000 or so clones, approximately 80% seen once; the top ten hold approximately 1.8%. V lost 2 bases and J lost 5, with 9 bases in between. Germline CDR1 and CDR2: LGHNA and YSLEER. CDR3 length: 13 amino acids.

The sequence was obtained from a man aged 55 to 70 who had recovered from COVID-19. The chain recombines TRBV4-3 with TRBJ1-1; maybe TRBD1 (6 bases). The sample was PBMCs or T cells enriched from blood (not recorded which). CDR3 DNA sequence: TGCGCCAGCAGCCAATACACAGGGACTGAAGCTTTCTTT. It encodes CASSQYTGTEAFF.